The source of this TCR beta chain is a study of cytomegalovirus exposure and HLA in healthy donors. Study context: The 90 to 150 validation repertoires matched the approximately 670 first-cohort repertoires in platform, a later analysis reported. Findings of the study overall: The study flagged 150 to 200 TCR beta chains as cytomegalovirus-associated. That first-cohort TCR clusters tended to co-occur in the 90 to 150 validation repertoires was found in a later analysis. In vitro data verified a few CMV-associated chains as specific for CMV antigens.

This clone was seen once. Its antigen is still unknown. Looked up from germline, CDR1 is GTSNPN and CDR2 is SVGIG (reference sequence). There are 13 residues in the CDR3. V lost 0 bases to trimming and J lost 10 bases, with 13 bases between them. Method: immunoSEQ multiplex PCR; TCRdb's copy keeps in-frame clones and lacks some. The sample consists of roughly 330,000 clones, about nine tenths of them appearing once. J is TRBJ2-1 and V is TRBV30, with D tentatively TRBD1 or TRBD2 (6 bases each). The sample comprised PBMCs. The sequence was collected from a woman aged 25 to 39 in good health and CMV-seropositive. In DNA form, the CDR3 reads TGTGCCTGGAGTGTACTAAAGGGGGGCGAGCAGTTCTTC. Amino acid sequence: CAWSVLKGGEQFF.